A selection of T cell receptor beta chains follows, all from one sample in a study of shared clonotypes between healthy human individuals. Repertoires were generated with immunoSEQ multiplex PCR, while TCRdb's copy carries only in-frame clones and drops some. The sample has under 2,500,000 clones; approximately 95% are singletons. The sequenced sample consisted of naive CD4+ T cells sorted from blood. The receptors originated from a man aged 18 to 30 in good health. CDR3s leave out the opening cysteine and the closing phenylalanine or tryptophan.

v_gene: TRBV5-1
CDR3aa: ASSLGAAGQGSDEQY

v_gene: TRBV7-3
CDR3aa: ASSLTRRGGGTYEQY

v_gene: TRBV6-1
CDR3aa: ASSEVQIRGTQY

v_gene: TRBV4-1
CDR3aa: ASSLAPSGINEQF

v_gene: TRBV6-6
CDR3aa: ASSYVDRAREKLF

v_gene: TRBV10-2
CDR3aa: ASRGDRGGEKLF

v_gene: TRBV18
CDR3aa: ASSPGTGVADTQY

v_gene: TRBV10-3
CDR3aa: AISVEGRGTDTQY

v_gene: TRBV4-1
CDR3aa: ASSQAGTAEKLF

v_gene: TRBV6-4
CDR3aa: AQESGNTIY

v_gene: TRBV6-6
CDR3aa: ASSYTGVAYT

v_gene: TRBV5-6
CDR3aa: ASSWGAGEQF

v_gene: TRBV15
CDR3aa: ATSRGTGKGPDTQY

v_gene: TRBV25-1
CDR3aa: ASSGGTSYGYT

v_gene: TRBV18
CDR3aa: ASSPNRQGNQPQH

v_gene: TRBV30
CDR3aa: ALRQGPYEQY

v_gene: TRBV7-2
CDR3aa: ASSLSPQGNYGYT

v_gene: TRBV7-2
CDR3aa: ASSSGDGTSYEQY

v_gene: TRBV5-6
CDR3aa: ASSGRQGNTGELF

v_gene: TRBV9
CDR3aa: ASSAGTSGNTIY

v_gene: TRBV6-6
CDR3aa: ASSLLAAGDEQY

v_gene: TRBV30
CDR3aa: AWSLLGGELF

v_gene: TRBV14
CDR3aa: ASSLLANTEAF

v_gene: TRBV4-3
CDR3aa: ASSRSTSGRAVSDTQY

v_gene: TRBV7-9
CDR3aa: ASSLTPVDPSTDTQY

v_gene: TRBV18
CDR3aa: ASSPGLVFGDTQY

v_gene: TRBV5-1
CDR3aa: ASRGQGWDTQY

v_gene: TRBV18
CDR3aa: ASSPSGFLYNEQF

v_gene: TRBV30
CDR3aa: AWIRRGYQETQY

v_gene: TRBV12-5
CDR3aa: ASGLGPD

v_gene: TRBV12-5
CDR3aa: ASGLARQGNQPQH

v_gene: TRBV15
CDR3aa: ATSNRLLNEQF

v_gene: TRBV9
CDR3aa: ASSVESGRGVNSPLH

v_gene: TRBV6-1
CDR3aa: ASSVVGDQPQH

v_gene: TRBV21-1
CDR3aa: ASSQSPDERTPSYEQY

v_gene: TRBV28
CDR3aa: ASSYAAANTGELF

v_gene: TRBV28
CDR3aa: ASSLGQGAWEQY

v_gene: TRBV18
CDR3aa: ASSPERGRYEQY

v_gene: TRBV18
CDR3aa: ASSPAGTGEKLF

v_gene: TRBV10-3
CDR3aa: AISARQDPTNTGELF

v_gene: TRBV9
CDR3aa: ASSVQGQGALGRAEAF

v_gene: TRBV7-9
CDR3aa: ASSLALLVHEQF

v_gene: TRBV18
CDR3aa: ASSPPGPTGELF

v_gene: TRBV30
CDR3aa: AWAGAGGYT

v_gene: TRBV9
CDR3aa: ASSVVGGQPFMGDTQY

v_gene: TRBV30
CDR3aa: AWSLWTKRGHEQF

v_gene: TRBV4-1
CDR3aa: ASSQDAGTGGVKLF

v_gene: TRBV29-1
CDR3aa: SVLSTYEQY

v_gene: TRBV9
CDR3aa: ASSVAWGGDTQY

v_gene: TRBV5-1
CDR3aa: ASSLEGLRKETQY

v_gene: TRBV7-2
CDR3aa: ASSKIGLLADQETQY

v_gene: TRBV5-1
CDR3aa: ASSSQGSGTGELF

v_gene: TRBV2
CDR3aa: ASTTGGNGYT

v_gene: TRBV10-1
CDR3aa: ASSELATGDEQY